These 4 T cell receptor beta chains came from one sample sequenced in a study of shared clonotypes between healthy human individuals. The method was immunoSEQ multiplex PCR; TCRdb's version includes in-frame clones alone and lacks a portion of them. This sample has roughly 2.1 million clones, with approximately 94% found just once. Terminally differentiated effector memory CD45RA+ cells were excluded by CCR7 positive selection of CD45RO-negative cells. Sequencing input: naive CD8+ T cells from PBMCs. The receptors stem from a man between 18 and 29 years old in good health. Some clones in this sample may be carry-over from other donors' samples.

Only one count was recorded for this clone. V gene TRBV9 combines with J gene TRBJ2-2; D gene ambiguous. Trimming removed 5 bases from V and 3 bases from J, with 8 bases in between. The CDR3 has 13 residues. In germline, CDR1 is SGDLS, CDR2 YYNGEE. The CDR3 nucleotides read TGTGCCAGCAGTTTAGAATACACCGGGGAGCTGTTTTTT. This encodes CASSLEYTGELFF.

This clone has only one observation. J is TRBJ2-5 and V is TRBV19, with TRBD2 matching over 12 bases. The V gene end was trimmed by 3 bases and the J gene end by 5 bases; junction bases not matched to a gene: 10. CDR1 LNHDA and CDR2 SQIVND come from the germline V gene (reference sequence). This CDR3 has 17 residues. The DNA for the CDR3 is TGTGCCAGTAGTATGCTAGCGGGAGGGCCAGATCGTGAGACCCAGTACTTC. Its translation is CASSMLAGGPDRETQYF.

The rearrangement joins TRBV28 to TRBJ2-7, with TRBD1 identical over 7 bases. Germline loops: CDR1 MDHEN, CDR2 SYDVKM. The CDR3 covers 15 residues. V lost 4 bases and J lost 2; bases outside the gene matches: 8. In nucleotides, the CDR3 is TGTGCCAGCAGTTCCGCCCCGGGACAGCCCTACGAGCAGTACTTC. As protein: CASSSAPGQPYEQYF. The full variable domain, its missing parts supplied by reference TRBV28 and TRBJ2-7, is DVKVTQSSRYLVKRTGEKVFLECVQDMDHENMFWYRQDPGLGLRLIYFSYDVKMKEKGDIPEGYSVSREKKERFSLILESASTNQTSMYLCASSSAPGQPYEQYFGPGTRLTVT.

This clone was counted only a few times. The CDR3 region has the DNA TGTGCCAGCAGCCTTAGCGGGAGTAAGGCCGGGGAGCTGTTTTTT. Its protein product is CASSLSGSKAGELFF. The rearrangement uses TRBV7-7 and TRBJ2-2, with 9 bases fitting TRBD2. Germline assignment: CDR1 SSHAT and CDR2 FNYEAQ (reference sequence). The CDR3 covers 15 residues. The J segment lost 6 bases and the V segment lost 5 bases, leaving 7 bases of the junction unmatched.